One T cell receptor beta chain is described in this entry. Its cognate antigen is unknown. Clones were sequenced by immunoSEQ multiplex PCR, and TCRdb holds only the in-frame ones, with some missing. The top ten clones hold more than 2% of a sample with fewer than 75,000 clones, roughly four fifths of them seen once. This specimen comes from a study of vaccination effects on CD4 cells after COVID-19. It was after roughly ten days of culture that CD4+ T cells were isolated. Two doses of BNT162b2 or mRNA-1273 vaccine were administered to participants. The length of the CDR3 is 15 residues. The germline gives CDR1 SNHLY, CDR2 FYNNEI. The V and J ends lost 8 bases and 2 bases respectively, with 13 bases between them.

Sequencing used CD4+ T cells from PBMCs cultured without peptide, obtained after COVID-19 vaccination. The receptor was derived from a human donor who received a COVID-19 vaccine. The V and J genes are TRBV2 and TRBJ1-6; D is unclear. The CDR3 spells CASLLGGPYNSPLHF. The CDR3 DNA sequence: TGTGCCAGCTTACTCGGAGGGCCCTATAATTCACCCCTCCACTTT.